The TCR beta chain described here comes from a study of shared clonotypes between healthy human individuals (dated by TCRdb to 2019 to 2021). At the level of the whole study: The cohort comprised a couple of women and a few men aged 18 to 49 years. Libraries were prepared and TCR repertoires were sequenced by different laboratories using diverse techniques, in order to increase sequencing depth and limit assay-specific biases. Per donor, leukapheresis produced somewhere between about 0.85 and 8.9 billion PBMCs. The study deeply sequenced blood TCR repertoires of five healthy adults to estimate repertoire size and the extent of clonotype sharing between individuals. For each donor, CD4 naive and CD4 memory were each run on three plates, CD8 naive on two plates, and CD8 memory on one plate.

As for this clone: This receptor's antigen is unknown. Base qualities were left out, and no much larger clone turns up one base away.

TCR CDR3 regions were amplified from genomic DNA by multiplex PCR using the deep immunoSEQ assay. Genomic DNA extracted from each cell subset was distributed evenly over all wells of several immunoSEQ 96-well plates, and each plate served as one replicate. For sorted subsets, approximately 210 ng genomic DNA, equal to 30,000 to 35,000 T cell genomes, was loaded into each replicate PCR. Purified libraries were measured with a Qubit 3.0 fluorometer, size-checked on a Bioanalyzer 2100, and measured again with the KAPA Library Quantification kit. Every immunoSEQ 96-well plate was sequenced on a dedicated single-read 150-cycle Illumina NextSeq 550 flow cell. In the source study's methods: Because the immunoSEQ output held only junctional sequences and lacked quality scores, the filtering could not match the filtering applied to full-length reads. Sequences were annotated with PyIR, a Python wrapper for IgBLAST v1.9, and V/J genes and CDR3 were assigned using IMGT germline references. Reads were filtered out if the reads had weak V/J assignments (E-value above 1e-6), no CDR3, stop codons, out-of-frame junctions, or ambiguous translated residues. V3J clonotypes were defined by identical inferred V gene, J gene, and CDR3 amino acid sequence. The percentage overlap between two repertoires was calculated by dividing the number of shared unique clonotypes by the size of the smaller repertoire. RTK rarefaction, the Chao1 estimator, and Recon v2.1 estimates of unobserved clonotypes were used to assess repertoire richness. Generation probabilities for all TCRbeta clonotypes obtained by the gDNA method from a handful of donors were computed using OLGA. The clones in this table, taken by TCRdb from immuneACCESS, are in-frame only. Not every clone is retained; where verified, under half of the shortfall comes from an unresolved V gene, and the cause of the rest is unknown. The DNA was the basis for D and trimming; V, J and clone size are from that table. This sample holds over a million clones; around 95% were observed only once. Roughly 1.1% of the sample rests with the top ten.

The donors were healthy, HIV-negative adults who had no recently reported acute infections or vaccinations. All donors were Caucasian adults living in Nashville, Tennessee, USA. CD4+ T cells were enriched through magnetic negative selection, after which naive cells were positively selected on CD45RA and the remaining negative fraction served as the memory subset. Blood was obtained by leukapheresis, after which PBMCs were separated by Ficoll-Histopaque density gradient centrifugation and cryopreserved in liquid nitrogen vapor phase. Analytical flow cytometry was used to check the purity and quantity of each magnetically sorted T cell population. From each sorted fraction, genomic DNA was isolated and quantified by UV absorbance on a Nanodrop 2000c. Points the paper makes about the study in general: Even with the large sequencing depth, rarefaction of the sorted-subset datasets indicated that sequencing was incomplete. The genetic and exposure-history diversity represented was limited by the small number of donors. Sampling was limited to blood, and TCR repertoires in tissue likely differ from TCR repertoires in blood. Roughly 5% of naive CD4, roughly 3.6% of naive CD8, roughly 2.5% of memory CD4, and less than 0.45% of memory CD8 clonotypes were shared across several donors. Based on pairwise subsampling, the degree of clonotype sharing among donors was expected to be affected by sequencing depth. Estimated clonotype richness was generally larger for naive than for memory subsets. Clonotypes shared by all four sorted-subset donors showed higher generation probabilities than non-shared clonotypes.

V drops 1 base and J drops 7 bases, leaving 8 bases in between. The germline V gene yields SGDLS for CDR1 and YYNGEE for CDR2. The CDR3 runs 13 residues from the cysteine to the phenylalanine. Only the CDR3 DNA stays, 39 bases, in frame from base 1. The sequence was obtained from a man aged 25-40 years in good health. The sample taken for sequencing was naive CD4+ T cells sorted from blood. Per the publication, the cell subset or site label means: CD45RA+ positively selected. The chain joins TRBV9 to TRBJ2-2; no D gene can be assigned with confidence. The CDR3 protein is CASSVLSVGELFF. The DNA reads TGTGCCAGCAGCGTACTTTCGGTCGGGGAGCTGTTTTTT.